This entry concerns a single T cell receptor (beta chain). Its target is unknown. This entry is derived from a study of T cells in Graves' hyperthyroidism and ophthalmopathy. Study-wide background: It was at initial diagnosis, before any treatment, that peripheral blood was collected. Study-wide findings and caveats: Stable hyperthyroidism and ophthalmopathy were separated using 13 V-J signatures.

Researchers amplified the TCR beta CDR3 regions from RNA transcripts. With the HTBI primer set, the TCR CDR3 went through a first round of RT-PCR. Each CDR3 protein is one row after TCRdb ran MiXCR on the multiplex PCR reads. The data show approximately 640,000 distinct CDR3 sequences, about 17% seen once. CDR3 length: 18 residues. Patients showing uncontrolled infection, other autoimmune disease, pregnancy or lactation were ineligible. The PBMCs were taken from about 10 ml of fresh peripheral blood. The TCR sequence derives from a woman aged 25-40 years with Graves' hyperthyroidism. Sequenced: blood. The chain has TRBV3-2 and TRBJ2-2; TRBD2 is taken as the D call from the table, unchecked against the DNA. TRBV3-2 is assigned pseudogene status. CDR3 DNA: TGTGCCAGCAGCCAAGAAGGGGGACTAGCGGGACGCACCGGGGAGCTGTTTTTT. It encodes CASSQEGGLAGRTGELFF.